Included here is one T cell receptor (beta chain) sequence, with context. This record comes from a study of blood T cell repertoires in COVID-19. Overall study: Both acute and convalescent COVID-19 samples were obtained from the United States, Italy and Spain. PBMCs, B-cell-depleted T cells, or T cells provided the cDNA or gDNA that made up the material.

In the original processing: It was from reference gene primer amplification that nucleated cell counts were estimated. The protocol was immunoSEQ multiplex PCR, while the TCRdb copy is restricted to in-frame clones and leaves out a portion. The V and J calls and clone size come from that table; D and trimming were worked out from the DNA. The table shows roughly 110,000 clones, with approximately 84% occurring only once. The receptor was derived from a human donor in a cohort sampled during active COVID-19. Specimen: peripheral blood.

In DNA form, the CDR3 reads TGTGCCAGCAGCCAATCAGGTCAGGCGTATAATTCACCCCTCCACTTT. It is translated as CASSQSGQAYNSPLHF. The rearrangement links TRBV3-1 (or the pseudogene TRBV3-2) to TRBJ1-6; D not certain. This CDR3 comprises 16 residues. The ends were cut back, 2 bases at V and 4 bases at J, with 12 bases in the middle. From germline, CDR1 is LGHDT and CDR2 YNNKEL (reference sequence).